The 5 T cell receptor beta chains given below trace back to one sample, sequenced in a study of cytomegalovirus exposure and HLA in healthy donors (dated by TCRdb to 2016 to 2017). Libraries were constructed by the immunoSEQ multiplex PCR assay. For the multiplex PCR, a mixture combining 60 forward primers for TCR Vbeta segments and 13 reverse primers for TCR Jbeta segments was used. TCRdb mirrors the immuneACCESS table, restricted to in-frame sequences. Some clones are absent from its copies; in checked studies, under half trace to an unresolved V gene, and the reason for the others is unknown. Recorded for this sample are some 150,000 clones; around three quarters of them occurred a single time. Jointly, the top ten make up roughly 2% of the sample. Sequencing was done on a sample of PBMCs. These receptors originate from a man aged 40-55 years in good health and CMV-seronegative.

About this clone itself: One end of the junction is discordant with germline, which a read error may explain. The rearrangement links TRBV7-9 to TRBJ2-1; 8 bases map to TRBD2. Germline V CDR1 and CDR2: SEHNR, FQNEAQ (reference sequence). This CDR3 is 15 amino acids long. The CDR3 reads CSSRPGRALPNEQFF. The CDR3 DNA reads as TGTTCCAGCAGACCCGGGAGGGCCCTTCCAAATGAGCAGTTCTTC.

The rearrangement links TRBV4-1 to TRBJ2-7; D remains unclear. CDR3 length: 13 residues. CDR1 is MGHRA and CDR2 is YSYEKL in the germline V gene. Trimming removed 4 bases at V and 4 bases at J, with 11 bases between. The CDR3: CASSPTVGYEQYF. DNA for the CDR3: TGCGCCAGCAGCCCGACTGTCGGGTACGAGCAGTACTTC.

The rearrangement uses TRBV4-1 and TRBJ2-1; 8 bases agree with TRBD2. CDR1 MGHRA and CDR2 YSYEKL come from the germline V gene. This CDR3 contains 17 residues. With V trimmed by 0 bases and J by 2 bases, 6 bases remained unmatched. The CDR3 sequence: CASSQEKLAETYNEQFF. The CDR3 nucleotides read TGCGCCAGCAGCCAAGAAAAACTAGCGGAAACCTACAATGAGCAGTTCTTC.

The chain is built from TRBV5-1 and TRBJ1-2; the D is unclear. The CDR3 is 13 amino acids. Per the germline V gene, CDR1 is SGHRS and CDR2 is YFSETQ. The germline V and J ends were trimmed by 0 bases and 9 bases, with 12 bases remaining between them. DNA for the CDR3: TGCGCCAGCAGCTTGGATGGGCAGATGAGCTACACCTTC. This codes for CASSLDGQMSYTF.

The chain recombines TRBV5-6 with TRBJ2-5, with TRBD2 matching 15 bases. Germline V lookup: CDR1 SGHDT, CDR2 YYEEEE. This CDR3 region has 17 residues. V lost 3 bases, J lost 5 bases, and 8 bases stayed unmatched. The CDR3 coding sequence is TGTGCCAGCAGCTGGCGGACTAGCGGGAGGGCCAGGGAGACCCAGTACTTC. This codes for CASSWRTSGRARETQYF.